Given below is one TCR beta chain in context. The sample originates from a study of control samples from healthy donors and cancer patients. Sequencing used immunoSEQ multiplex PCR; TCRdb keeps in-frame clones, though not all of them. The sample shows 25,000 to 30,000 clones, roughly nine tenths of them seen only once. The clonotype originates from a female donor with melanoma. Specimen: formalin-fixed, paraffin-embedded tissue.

This CDR3 reads CASSSDRGINSLKLFF. The CDR3 bases are TGTGCCAGCAGTTCCGACAGGGGGATCAACTCGTTAAAACTGTTTTTT. J is TRBJ1-4 and V is TRBV6-5, with TRBD1 identical over 9 bases. Germline V gene sequence: CDR1 MNHEY, CDR2 SVGAGI. V shed 4 bases, J shed 10 bases, and the junction held 13 bases outside the gene matches. The CDR3 length is 16 residues.